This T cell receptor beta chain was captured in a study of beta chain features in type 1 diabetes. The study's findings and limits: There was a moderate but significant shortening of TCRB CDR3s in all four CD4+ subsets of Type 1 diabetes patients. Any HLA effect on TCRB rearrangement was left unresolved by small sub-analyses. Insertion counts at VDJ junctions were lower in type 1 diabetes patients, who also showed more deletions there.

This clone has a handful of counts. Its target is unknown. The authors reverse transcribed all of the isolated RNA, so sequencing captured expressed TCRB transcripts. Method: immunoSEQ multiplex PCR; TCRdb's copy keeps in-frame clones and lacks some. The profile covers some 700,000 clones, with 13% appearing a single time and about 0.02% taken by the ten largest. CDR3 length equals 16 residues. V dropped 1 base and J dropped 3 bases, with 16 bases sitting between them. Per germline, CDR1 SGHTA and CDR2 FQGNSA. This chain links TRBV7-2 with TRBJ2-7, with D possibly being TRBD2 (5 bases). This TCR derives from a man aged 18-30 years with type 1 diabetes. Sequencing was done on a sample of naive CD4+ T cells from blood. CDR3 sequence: CASSLGGVEAIYEQYF. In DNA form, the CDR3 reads TGTGCCAGCAGCTTAGGTGGAGTGGAGGCAATCTACGAGCAGTACTTC.